The sample holds many counts of the clone carrying this TCR beta chain. These data originate in a study of regulatory T cells in long-lasting Graves disease. Relying on iRepertoire HTBI primers and Arm-PCR of CDR3 regions, the team built TCR beta libraries. TCRdb reprocessed the multiplex PCR reads with MiXCR, giving one entry per CDR3 protein. The repertoire consists of 300,000 to 400,000 distinct CDR3 sequences, with 15% to 20% occurring once and the leading ten covering less than 40%. Time point specified: newly diagnosed GD, antithyroid drugs for less than 3 months. Construction of the TCR library relied on RNA isolated from PBMCs. The germline gives CDR1 MNHEY, CDR2 SMNVEV (reference sequence). V lost 4 bases to trimming and J lost 0 bases, with 22 bases between them. The CDR3 contains 18 residues.

This chain connects TRBV27 to TRBJ2-7; D might be TRBD1 or TRBD2, each matching 5 bases. The TCR comes from a female donor with Graves disease. Sequenced material: peripheral blood mononuclear cells (PBMCs), taken at new diagnosis, from a patient treated with antithyroid drugs. The CDR3 sequence is CASSSRLGTGQVSYEQYF. Written as DNA, the CDR3 is TGTGCCAGCAGTTCCAGGCTTGGGACCGGCCAAGTCTCCTACGAGCAGTACTTC.